These T cell receptor beta chains were read from a single sample in a study of Tregs in tolerant kidney transplant recipients. Sequenced by immunoSEQ multiplex PCR; TCRdb stores in-frame clones only, minus some. Here the sample spans fewer than 80,000 clones, approximately 98% being singletons. Material: CD4+ T cells from blood, obtained before the transplant. Every receptor here comes from a human donor who received a combined kidney and bone marrow transplant. Both conserved end residues are part of each CDR3.

j_gene,v_gene,CDR3aa
TRBJ2-3,TRBV19,CASRSLSGSTADTQYF
TRBJ2-1,TRBV29-1,CSVGKSSGYNEQFF
TRBJ2-2,TRBV11-3,CASSIGGENTGELFF
TRBJ1-2,TRBV18,CASSPTANYGYTF
TRBJ1-1,TRBV30,CAWSQRSEAFF
TRBJ1-5,TRBV4-2,CASSQDGGQFLNQPQHF
TRBJ1-1,TRBV30,CAWSERGVTEAFF
TRBJ2-1,TRBV27,CASSHLTVPPYNEQFF
TRBJ2-2,TRBV7-9,CASSRTALHSGSASGELFF
TRBJ1-1,TRBV18,CASSSQTGANTEAFF
TRBJ1-5,TRBV15,CATSRAGHGSFQPQHF
TRBJ1-2,TRBV10-3,CAISDPGYGYTF
TRBJ1-2,TRBV7-9,CASSRGQPYGYTF
TRBJ2-1,TRBV5-6,CASSSKAGLAAYNEQFF
TRBJ1-1,TRBV7-3,CASSVTGGGTEAFF
TRBJ2-7,TRBV4-3,CASSLGRLAGAYEQYF
TRBJ2-7,TRBV7-2,CASSFRIGQGYEQYF
TRBJ2-5,TRBV18,CASSPASGQETQYF
TRBJ1-1,TRBV18,CASSPPVFTNTEAFF
TRBJ1-2,TRBV7-9,CASSLGSGNYGYTF
TRBJ1-2,TRBV29-1,CSVASNYGYTF
TRBJ1-1,TRBV11-1,CASSFGRGGTEAFF
TRBJ1-2,TRBV11-3,CASSQRAGGVDGYTF
TRBJ2-1,TRBV7-3,CASSPRGDRGHEQFF
TRBJ2-3,TRBV9,CASSPSLTSGARWVTDTQYF
TRBJ2-7,TRBV6-5,CASSRAGPYEQYF
TRBJ2-4,TRBV4-1,CASSQVGGLAKNIQYF
TRBJ1-5,TRBV15,CATSRDRARGLYNQPQHF
TRBJ1-1,TRBV11-2,CASSFRGTVPMNTEAFF
TRBJ2-1,TRBV27,CASSVYRSGIVFNEQFF
TRBJ1-6,TRBV7-9,CASSFVVGESLHF
TRBJ2-7,TRBV19,CASSETGGHSSYEQYF
TRBJ1-1,TRBV5-1,CASSIDRGLRTEAFF
TRBJ2-6,TRBV6-4,CASSDGSGAGANVLTF
TRBJ2-3,TRBV10-3,CAISGELAGGTDTQYF
TRBJ1-1,TRBV7-2,CASSLGLMNTEAFF
TRBJ2-1,TRBV11-3,CASSLAGGASIEQFF
TRBJ1-3,TRBV28,CASSRAGEGNTIYF
TRBJ2-3,TRBV7-6,CASSLGQEDTDTQYF
TRBJ2-2,TRBV12-5,CASGPVTGGTGELFF
TRBJ2-7,TRBV19,CASSMVLQGGEQYF
TRBJ2-7,TRBV28,CASSFFLTLAGASYEQYF
TRBJ1-5,TRBV2,CASRAGAQPQHF
TRBJ2-1,TRBV11-2,CASSYRLAGGRGNEQFF
TRBJ2-7,TRBV7-2,CASSVGTGASYEQYF
TRBJ1-6,TRBV4-2,CASSQDMGAFSYNSPLHF
TRBJ2-1,TRBV7-3,CASSLGTEQFF
TRBJ2-7,TRBV21-1,CASSKGPDRSEQYF
TRBJ2-2,TRBV18,CASSPLRTGATGELFF
TRBJ2-2,TRBV10-3,CATAPQGAETTGELFF
TRBJ2-1,TRBV5-4,CAGRGTSGGGYNEQFF
TRBJ2-7,TRBV7-2,CASSLAWTYEQYF
TRBJ1-6,TRBV7-9,CASSLGPWSGNSPLHF
TRBJ1-4,TRBV4-1,CASSQGQTTNEKLFF
TRBJ2-7,TRBV5-6,CASSRAGWDFSYEQYF